This T cell receptor (beta chain) was recorded in a study of blood T cell repertoires in COVID-19. At the level of the study: Researchers got acute and convalescent COVID-19 samples from the United States, Italy and Spain. T cells, B-cell-depleted T cells, or PBMCs supplied cDNA or gDNA.

Original data processing: Using reference gene primer amplification, nucleated cell counts were estimated. Libraries were prepared by immunoSEQ multiplex PCR; TCRdb keeps only in-frame clonotypes and omits some of them. The DNA gave D and trimming, while V, J and clone size come from that table. The sample has more than 150,000 clones; approximately 90% are singletons. This clonotype was sampled from a woman under 30 who had recovered from COVID-19. Sequenced sample: peripheral blood.

The CDR3 nucleotides read TGTGCCAGCAGCTTACCGGGGGCTAGCGGGAGACGCGAGCAGTTCTTC. Its translation is CASSLPGASGRREQFF. The genes are TRBV7-9 and TRBJ2-1, with 10 nucleotides matching TRBD2. V was pared by 2 bases and J by 10 bases, with 11 bases of the junction left unmatched. CDR1 is SEHNR and CDR2 is FQNEAQ in the germline V gene (reference sequence). This CDR3 contains 16 residues.